The T cell receptor beta chain described here comes from a study of blood T cell repertoires in COVID-19. Measured with immunoSEQ multiplex PCR; TCRdb has only the in-frame clones, and not every one. The table lists under 350,000 clones, about nine tenths of them singletons, with around 6.8% in the top ten. The CDR3 loop spans 15 amino acids. The J segment lost 5 bases and the V segment lost 10 bases, leaving 10 bases of the junction unmatched. Germline V lookup: CDR1 MDHEN, CDR2 SYDVKM. The chain employs TRBV28 and TRBJ1-4, with TRBD1 matching 10 bases. Sequencing was performed on peripheral blood. The receptor's source is a woman aged 30 to 39 with COVID-19, enrolled during active disease. The CDR3 sequence: CANGRTGGRNEKLFF. Here the CDR3 DNA reads TGTGCCAATGGACGGACAGGGGGACGCAATGAAAAACTGTTTTTT.